One sample yielded the 25 T cell receptor beta chains listed below, sequenced in a study of T cell responses to AZD1222 COVID-19 vaccine. Sequencing was performed with immunoSEQ multiplex PCR; in TCRdb, only in-frame clones are kept and a portion is missing. This table has about 150,000 clones, over 75% appearing once. Here the sequenced sample was peripheral blood, taken on day 0 of AZD1222 vaccination. The receptors originated from an adult in good health.

The rearrangement links TRBV10-3 to TRBJ1-1; D uncertain. V lost 4 bases and J lost 0, with 3 bases in between. The CDR3 is 12 residues long. Germline CDR1 reads ENHRY; CDR2 reads SYGVKD. The CDR3 region is CAISGLNTEAFF. The CDR3 DNA sequence: TGTGCCATCAGTGGTCTGAACACTGAAGCTTTCTTT.

The V call is TRBV29-1, the J call TRBJ1-2; tentatively, D is TRBD1 (6 bases). The CDR3 has 11 amino acids. The V end lost 6 bases, the J end lost 4 bases, and 9 bases lay between the germline ends. Germline-derived CDR1 and CDR2 are SQVTM and ANQGSEA. The CDR3 DNA is TGCAGCGTGGACAGCTCCTATGGCTACACCTTC. Protein product: CSVDSSYGYTF.

This clone was counted a few times. The chain recombines TRBV19 with TRBJ1-2, with D perhaps matching TRBD1 (5 bases). V gave up 4 bases and J gave up 2 bases, with 14 bases separating them. The CDR3 totals 15 residues. Germline CDR1 and CDR2: LNHDA and SQIVND (reference sequence). The CDR3 is CASSNRGPGNYGYTF. The DNA of the CDR3 is TGTGCCAGTAGTAACCGGGGCCCAGGGAACTATGGCTACACCTTC. Drawing the rest from reference TRBV19 and TRBJ1-2, the complete variable domain is DGGITQSPKYLFRKEGQNVTLSCEQNLNHDAMYWYRQDPGQGLRLIYYSQIVNDFQKGDIAEGYSVSREKKESFPLTVTSAQKNPTAFYLCASSNRGPGNYGYTFGSGTRLTVV.

Regarding this clone: A junction end diverges from the germline sequence, so it may reflect a read error. V gene TRBV18 combines with J gene TRBJ2-3; 8 nucleotides align to TRBD2. This CDR3 comprises 15 residues. Looked up from germline, CDR1 is KGHSH and CDR2 is LQKENI. In nucleotides, the CDR3 is TGTGCCAGCTTACCACGGGAGGGCCCGGCAGATACGCAGTATTTT. Its translation is CASLPREGPADTQYF.

V gene TRBV25-1 combines with J gene TRBJ2-5, with D possibly TRBD1 on 5 matching bases. The CDR3 has 12 amino acids. Per the germline V gene, CDR1 is MGHDK and CDR2 is SYGVNS. V lost 5 bases to trimming and J lost 9 bases, with 13 bases between them. The CDR3 nucleotides read TGTGCCAGCAGTAGGGGTAGTGAGTCCCAGTACTTC. Translating it yields CASSRGSESQYF.

The chain has TRBV3-1 (or the pseudogene TRBV3-2) and TRBJ1-3; no firm D call. CDR3 length: 15 residues. V was cut by 0 bases and J by 3 bases, with 9 bases left in between. Germline V gene data show CDR1 as LGHDT and CDR2 as YNNKEL (reference sequence). The CDR3 here is CASSQDAGIGNTIYF. The CDR3, as DNA: TGTGCCAGCAGCCAAGATGCGGGAATTGGAAACACCATATATTTT.

The chain couples TRBV30 to TRBJ2-5, with 10 bases matching TRBD1. This CDR3 contains 15 residues. CDR1 is GTSNPN and CDR2 is SVGIG in the germline V gene (reference sequence). Unmatched junction bases numbered 8, after V lost 2 bases and J lost 5 bases. The CDR3 loop reads CAWSRRTGGLETQYF. The CDR3 DNA reads as TGTGCCTGGAGTAGGCGGACAGGGGGTTTGGAGACCCAGTACTTC.

For the CDR3, the DNA is TGTGCCAGCAGCCGAGACCGGGGCGGAGAGCAGTACTTC. It specifies CASSRDRGGEQYF. The V call is TRBV6-5, the J call TRBJ2-7; perhaps D is TRBD1 or TRBD2 (5 bases each). Trimming cost V 6 bases and J 7 bases, with 16 bases left between them. The germline V gene has CDR1 MNHEY and CDR2 SVGAGI. This CDR3 region has 13 residues.

The J gene is TRBJ2-7, the V gene TRBV6-2 or TRBV6-3; 7 bases line up with TRBD2. Losses at the gene ends were 8 bases for V and 2 bases for J; bases not matched to a gene: 6. CDR1 is MNHEY and CDR2 is SVGEGT in the germline V gene. This CDR3 has 13 residues. CDR3 residues: CASGREATYEQYF. In DNA form, the CDR3 reads TGTGCCAGCGGCCGGGAGGCGACCTACGAGCAGTACTTC.

J is TRBJ1-4 and V is TRBV27; 7 nucleotides match TRBD1. Trimming cost V 7 bases and J 5 bases; bases outside gene matches: 7. CDR1 is MNHEY and CDR2 is SMNVEV in the germline V gene (reference sequence). This CDR3 region has 14 residues. CDR3: CASTSAGGNEKLFF. CDR3 coding DNA: TGTGCCAGCACGTCGGCAGGGGGGAATGAAAAACTGTTTTTT.

This rearrangement joins TRBV18 to TRBJ1-4; no clear D. The germline CDR1 and CDR2 sequences are KGHSH and LQKENI. The germline V and J ends were trimmed by 2 bases and 7 bases, with 14 bases remaining between them. The length of the CDR3 is 15 residues. This chain's CDR3 is CASSPVSGPTEKLFF. The CDR3 region has the DNA TGTGCCAGCTCACCAGTTAGTGGGCCAACTGAAAAACTGTTTTTT. Complete variable domain (other parts from reference TRBV18 and TRBJ1-4): NAGVMQNPRHLVRRRGQEARLRCSPMKGHSHVYWYRQLPEEGLKFMVYLQKENIIDESGMPKERFSAEFPKEGPSILRIQQVVRGDSAAYFCASSPVSGPTEKLFFGSGTQLSVL.

The chain recombines TRBV11-3 with TRBJ2-1, with TRBD1 identical over 8 bases. The CDR3 contains 16 residues. CDR1 SGHNT and CDR2 YENEEA come from the germline V gene. J was trimmed by 8 bases and V by 1 base; bases with no gene match: 10. The DNA of the CDR3 is TGTGCCAGCAGCTTAGGGTATGCCGGGACAGGAGATGAGCAGTTCTTC. It specifies CASSLGYAGTGDEQFF.

The V and J genes are TRBV6-2 or TRBV6-3 and TRBJ2-3; no firm D call. CDR1 and CDR2 (germline): MNHEY, SVGEGT. V was clipped by 6 bases and J by 1 base, with 8 bases between them. The CDR3 is 13 residues long. CDR3 in amino acids: CASSPLGTDTQYF. The DNA of the CDR3 is TGTGCCAGCAGCCCCCTGGGCACAGATACGCAGTATTTT.

The sample holds one count of this clone. The chain is built from TRBV5-1 and TRBJ2-3; D remains unclear. Per germline, CDR1 SGHRS and CDR2 YFSETQ. V lost 4 bases to trimming and J lost 5 bases, with 14 bases between them. This CDR3 is built from 14 residues. The CDR3 loop reads CASSQPERQDTQYF. The DNA of the CDR3 is TGCGCCAGCAGCCAACCGGAGAGGCAAGATACGCAGTATTTT.

The V call is TRBV30, the J call TRBJ1-2; D is ambiguous. Looked up from germline, CDR1 is GTSNPN and CDR2 is SVGIG (reference sequence). This CDR3 is 12 amino acids long. The V end lost 3 bases, the J end lost 4 bases, and 9 bases lay between the germline ends. The CDR3 spells CAWSDYPYGYTF. DNA for the CDR3: TGTGCCTGGAGCGACTACCCCTATGGCTACACCTTC.

The rearrangement joins TRBV15 to TRBJ2-7, with D possibly TRBD2 on 5 matching bases. This CDR3 contains 15 residues. Deletions cut 5 bases from V and 0 bases from J, with 14 bases between. Germline CDR1 reads LNHNV; CDR2 reads YYDKDF (reference sequence). CDR3 nucleotides: TGTGCCACCAGCTCCCTAGCACAGAGCTCCTACGAGCAGTACTTC. Translation: CATSSLAQSSYEQYF.

This clone has a single count. This rearrangement joins TRBV4-2 to TRBJ1-1, with unresolved D. The CDR3 spans 14 residues. CDR1 is LGHNA and CDR2 is YNFKEQ in the germline V gene. Trimming took 0 bases from V and 3 from J, leaving 8 bases between them. The CDR3 is CASSQEIQYTEAFF. The CDR3 region has the DNA TGTGCCAGCAGCCAAGAAATCCAATACACTGAAGCTTTCTTT.

The count of this clone is one. The chain links TRBV20-1 to TRBJ1-1; D is unresolved. CDR1 DFQATT and CDR2 SNEGSKA come from the germline V gene (reference sequence). The CDR3 consists of 11 residues. V was pared by 6 bases and J by 4 bases, with 9 bases between. The CDR3 DNA sequence: TGCAGTGCCAGCGCGGCCACTGAAGCTTTCTTT. This codes for CSASAATEAFF.

A single count supports this clone. The chain has TRBV6-5 and TRBJ1-3; D is uncertain. Germline-derived CDR1 and CDR2 are MNHEY and SVGAGI. CDR3 length: 13 residues. The V end was cut by 6 bases, the J end by 0 bases, with 6 bases between. CDR3 nucleotides: TGTGCCAGCAGCAGTTCCTCTGGAAACACCATATATTTT. It encodes CASSSSSGNTIYF.

CDR3 residues: CASSPGQGDEQYF. The CDR3 DNA reads TGTGCCAGCTCACCGGGACAGGGAGACGAGCAGTACTTC. The chain recombines TRBV18 with TRBJ2-7; 9 bases fit TRBD1. Germline assignment: CDR1 KGHSH and CDR2 LQKENI. V lost 3 bases to trimming and J lost 5 bases; unmatched junction nucleotides: 2. CDR3 length: 13 residues.

The chain combines TRBV7-8 with TRBJ1-6; a possible D gene is TRBD1 (6 bases). In germline, CDR1 is SGHVS, CDR2 FQNEAQ. The CDR3 loop spans 15 amino acids. V was clipped by 1 base and J by 9 bases, with 13 bases between them. The CDR3 DNA reads TGTGCCAGCAGCTTAGTATTACAGGGAGGTTCACCCCTCCACTTT. Protein sequence: CASSLVLQGGSPLHF.

V is TRBV10-3 and J is TRBJ1-1; 9 bases match TRBD1. This CDR3 is 13 amino acids long. The germline CDR1 and CDR2 sequences are ENHRY and SYGVKD. With 11 bases clipped from V and 11 bases from J, the junction kept 15 bases outside the gene matches. The CDR3 spells CAAHPGQGGRAFF. Here the CDR3 DNA reads TGTGCCGCCCACCCGGGACAGGGAGGTCGGGCTTTCTTT.

This chain joins TRBV5-1 and TRBJ1-1; D might be TRBD1 (5 bases). Germline V CDR1 and CDR2: SGHRS, YFSETQ. This CDR3 spans 17 amino acids. Between the trimmed V and J ends, which lost 0 bases and 2 bases, there was a span of 17 bases. Here the CDR3 reads CASSLEGFSSHNTEAFF. DNA for the CDR3: TGCGCCAGCAGCTTGGAGGGGTTTAGCAGCCACAACACTGAAGCTTTCTTT.

The chain combines TRBV27 with TRBJ1-1, with a tentative D call TRBD1 (6 bases). The CDR3 runs 14 residues. Germline lookup yields CDR1 MNHEY and CDR2 SMNVEV (reference sequence). The V gene lost 3 bases and the J gene lost 1 base, with 9 bases spanning the gap. The CDR3 nucleotides are TGTGCCAGCAGTTTCACGGGACAGAACACTGAAGCTTTCTTT. Translated, it gives CASSFTGQNTEAFF.

The chain employs TRBV7-3 and TRBJ2-3, with 10 bases lining up with TRBD2. Trimming took 3 bases from V and 0 from J; bases not matched to a gene: 3. The CDR3 consists of 16 residues. Germline V gives CDR1 SGHTA, CDR2 FQGTGA. CDR3 nucleotides: TGTGCCAGCAGCTTGCGAGCGGGGGGGAGCACAGATACGCAGTATTTT. This gives the protein CASSLRAGGSTDTQYF.